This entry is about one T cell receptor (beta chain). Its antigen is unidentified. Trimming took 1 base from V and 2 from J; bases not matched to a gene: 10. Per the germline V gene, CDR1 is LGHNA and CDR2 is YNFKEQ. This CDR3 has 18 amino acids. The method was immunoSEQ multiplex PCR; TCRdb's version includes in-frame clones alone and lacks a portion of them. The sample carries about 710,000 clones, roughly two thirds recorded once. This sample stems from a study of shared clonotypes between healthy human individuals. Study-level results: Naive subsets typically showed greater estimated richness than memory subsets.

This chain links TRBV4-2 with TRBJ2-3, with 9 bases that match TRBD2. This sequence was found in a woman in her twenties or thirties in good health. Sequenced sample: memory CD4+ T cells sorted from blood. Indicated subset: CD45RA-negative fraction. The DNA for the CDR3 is TGTGCCAGCAGCCAAGGTGATAGCGGGGGAGTCCCCACAGATACGCAGTATTTT. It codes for CASSQGDSGGVPTDTQYF.